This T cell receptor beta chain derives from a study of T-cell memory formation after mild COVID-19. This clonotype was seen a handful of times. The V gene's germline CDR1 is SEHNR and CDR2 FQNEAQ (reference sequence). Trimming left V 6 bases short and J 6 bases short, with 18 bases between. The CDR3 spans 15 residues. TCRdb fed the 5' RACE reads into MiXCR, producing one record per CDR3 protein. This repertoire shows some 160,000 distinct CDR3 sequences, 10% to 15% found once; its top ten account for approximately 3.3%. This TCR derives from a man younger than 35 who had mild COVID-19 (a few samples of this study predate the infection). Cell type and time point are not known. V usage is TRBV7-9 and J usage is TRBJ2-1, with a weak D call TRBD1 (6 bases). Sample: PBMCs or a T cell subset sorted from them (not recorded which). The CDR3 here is CASSPLTGPINEQFF. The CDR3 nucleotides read TGTGCCAGCAGTCCTTTGACAGGACCGATCAATGAGCAGTTCTTC.